This TCR beta chain came from a study of blood T cell repertoires in COVID-19. About the study: The United States, Italy and Spain provided the acute and convalescent COVID-19 samples. In each case, the material was cDNA or gDNA derived from T cells, B-cell-depleted T cells, or PBMCs.

Study processing details: Reference gene primer amplification gave estimated nucleated cell counts. Assay: immunoSEQ multiplex PCR; the TCRdb copy retains only in-frame clones and omits some. V and J calls and clone size follow that table, whereas D and trimming were derived from the DNA. This sample yields about 260,000 clones, of which 87% are seen a single time; 2.2% belongs to the top ten. V dropped 2 bases and J dropped 5; count of bases not matched to a gene: 9. The V gene's germline CDR1 is SGDLS and CDR2 YYNGEE. The CDR3 spans 16 residues. The sequenced sample consisted of peripheral blood. The source of this sequence is a woman aged 45-65 years who had recovered from COVID-19. This sequence joins TRBV9 and TRBJ2-2, with TRBD2 matching 7 bases. CDR3 region: CASSVAPGGLTGELFF. For the CDR3, the DNA is TGTGCCAGCAGCGTCGCTCCCGGGGGACTAACCGGGGAGCTGTTTTTT. The entire variable domain, with the rest obtained from reference TRBV9 and TRBJ2-2, is as follows: DSGVTQTPKHLITATGQRVTLRCSPRSGDLSVYWYQQSLDQGLQFLIQYYNGEERAKGNILERFSAQQFPDLHSELNLSSLELGDSALYFCASSVAPGGLTGELFFGEGSRLTVL.